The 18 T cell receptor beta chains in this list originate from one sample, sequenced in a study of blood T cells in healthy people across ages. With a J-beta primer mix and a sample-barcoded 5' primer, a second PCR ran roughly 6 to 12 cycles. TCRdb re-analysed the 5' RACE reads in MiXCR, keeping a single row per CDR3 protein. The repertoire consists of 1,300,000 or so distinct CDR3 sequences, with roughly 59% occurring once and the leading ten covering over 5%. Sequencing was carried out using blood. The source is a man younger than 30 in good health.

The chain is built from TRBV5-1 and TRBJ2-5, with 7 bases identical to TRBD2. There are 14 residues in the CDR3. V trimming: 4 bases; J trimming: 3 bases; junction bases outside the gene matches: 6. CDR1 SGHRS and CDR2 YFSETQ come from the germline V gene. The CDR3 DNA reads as TGCGCCAGCAGCGCGGGACTATGGGAAGAGACCCAGTACTTC. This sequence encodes CASSAGLWEETQYF.

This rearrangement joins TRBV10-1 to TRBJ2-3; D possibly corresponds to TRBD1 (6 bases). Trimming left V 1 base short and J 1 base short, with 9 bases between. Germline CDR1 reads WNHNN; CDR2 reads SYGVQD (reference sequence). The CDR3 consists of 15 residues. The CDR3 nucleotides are TGCGCCAGCAGTGAGTTCTCAGGGGGCACAGATACGCAGTATTTT. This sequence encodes CASSEFSGGTDTQYF.

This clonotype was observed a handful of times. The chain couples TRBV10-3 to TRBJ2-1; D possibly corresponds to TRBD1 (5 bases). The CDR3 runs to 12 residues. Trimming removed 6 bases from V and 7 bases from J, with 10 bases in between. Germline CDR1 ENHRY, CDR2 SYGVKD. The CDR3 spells CAISSTDNEQFF. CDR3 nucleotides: TGTGCCATCAGCTCGACAGATAATGAGCAGTTCTTC.

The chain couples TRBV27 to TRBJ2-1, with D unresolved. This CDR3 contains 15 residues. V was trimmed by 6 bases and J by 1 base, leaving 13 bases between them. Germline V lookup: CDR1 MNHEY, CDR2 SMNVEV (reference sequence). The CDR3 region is CASRERHISYNEQFF. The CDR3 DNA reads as TGTGCCAGCAGAGAAAGACACATATCCTACAATGAGCAGTTCTTC.

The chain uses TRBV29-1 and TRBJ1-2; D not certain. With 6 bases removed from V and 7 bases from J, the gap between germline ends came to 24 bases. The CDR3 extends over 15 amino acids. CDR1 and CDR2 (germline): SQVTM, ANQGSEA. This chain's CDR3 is CSVPTQADGLSGYTF. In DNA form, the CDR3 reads TGCAGCGTCCCGACCCAGGCAGACGGTTTAAGTGGCTACACCTTC.

The CDR3 reads CASSLGRASKNIQYF. The CDR3 DNA is TGTGCCAGCAGCTTGGGACGAGCCTCTAAAAACATTCAGTACTTC. This rearrangement joins TRBV11-1 to TRBJ2-4; D tentatively reads TRBD1 or TRBD2 (5 bases each). Germline-derived CDR1 and CDR2 are SGHAT and FQDESV (reference sequence). This CDR3 is built from 15 residues. The ends were cut back, 3 bases at V and 4 bases at J, with 13 bases in the middle.

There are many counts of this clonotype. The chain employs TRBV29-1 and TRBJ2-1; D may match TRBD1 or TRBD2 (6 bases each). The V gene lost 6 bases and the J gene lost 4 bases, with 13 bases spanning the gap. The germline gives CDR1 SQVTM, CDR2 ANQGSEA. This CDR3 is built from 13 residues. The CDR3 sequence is CSVGGTLYNEQFF. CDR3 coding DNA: TGCAGCGTCGGCGGGACACTATACAATGAGCAGTTCTTC.

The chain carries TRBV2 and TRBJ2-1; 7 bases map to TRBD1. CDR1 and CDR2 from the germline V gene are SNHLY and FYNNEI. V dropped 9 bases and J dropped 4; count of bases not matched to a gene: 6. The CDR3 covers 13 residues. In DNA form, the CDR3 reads TGTGCCAGTCCCGGGACAGATTACAATGAGCAGTTCTTC. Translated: CASPGTDYNEQFF.

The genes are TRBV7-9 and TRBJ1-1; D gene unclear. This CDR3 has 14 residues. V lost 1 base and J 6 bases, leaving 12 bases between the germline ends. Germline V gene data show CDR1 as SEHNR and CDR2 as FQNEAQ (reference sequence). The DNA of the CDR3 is TGTGCCAGCAGCTTAGATGGAAGATCAGCTGAAGCTTTCTTT. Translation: CASSLDGRSAEAFF.

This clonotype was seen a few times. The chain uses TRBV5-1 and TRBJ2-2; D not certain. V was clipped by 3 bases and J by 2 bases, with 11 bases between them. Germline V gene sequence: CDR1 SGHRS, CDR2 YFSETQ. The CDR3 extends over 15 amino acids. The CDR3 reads CASSSKGSNTGELFF. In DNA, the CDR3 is TGCGCCAGCAGCTCCAAAGGAAGCAACACCGGGGAGCTGTTTTTT.

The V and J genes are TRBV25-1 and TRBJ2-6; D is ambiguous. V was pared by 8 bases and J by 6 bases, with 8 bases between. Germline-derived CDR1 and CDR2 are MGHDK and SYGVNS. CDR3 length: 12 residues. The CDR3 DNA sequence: TGTGCCAGCTCCCTTTTGGCCAACGTCCTGACTTTC. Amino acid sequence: CASSLLANVLTF.

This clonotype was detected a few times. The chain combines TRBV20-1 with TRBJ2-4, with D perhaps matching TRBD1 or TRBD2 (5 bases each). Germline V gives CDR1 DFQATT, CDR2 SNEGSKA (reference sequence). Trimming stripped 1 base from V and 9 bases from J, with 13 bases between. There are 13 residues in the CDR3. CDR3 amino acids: CSARGDPQPIQYF. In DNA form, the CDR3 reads TGCAGTGCTAGAGGGGACCCCCAGCCCATTCAGTACTTC.

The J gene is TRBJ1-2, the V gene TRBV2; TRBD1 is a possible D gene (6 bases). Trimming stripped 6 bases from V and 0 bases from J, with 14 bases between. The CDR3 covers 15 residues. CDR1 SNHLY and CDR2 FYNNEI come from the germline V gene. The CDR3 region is CASRGQQGPNYGYTF. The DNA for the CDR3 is TGTGCCAGCAGAGGACAACAGGGCCCTAACTATGGCTACACCTTC.

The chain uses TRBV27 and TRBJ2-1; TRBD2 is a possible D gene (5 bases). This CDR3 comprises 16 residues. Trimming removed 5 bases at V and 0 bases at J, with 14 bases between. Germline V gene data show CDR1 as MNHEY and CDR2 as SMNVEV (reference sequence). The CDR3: CASSPSGTDSYNEQFF. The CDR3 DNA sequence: TGTGCCAGCAGTCCTTCGGGAACCGACTCCTACAATGAGCAGTTCTTC.

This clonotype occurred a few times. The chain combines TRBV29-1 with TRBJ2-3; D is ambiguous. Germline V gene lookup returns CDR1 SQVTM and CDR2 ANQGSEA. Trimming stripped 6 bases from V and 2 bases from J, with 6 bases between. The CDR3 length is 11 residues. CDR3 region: CSVQDTDTQYF. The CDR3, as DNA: TGCAGCGTCCAGGACACAGATACGCAGTATTTT.

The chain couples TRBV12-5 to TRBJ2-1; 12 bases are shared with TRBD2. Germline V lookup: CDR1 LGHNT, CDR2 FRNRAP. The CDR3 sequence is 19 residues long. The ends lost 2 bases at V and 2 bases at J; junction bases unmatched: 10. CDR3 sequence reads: CASGLLGLAGGMAYNEQFF. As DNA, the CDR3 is TGTGCTAGTGGTTTGCTTGGGCTAGCGGGAGGGATGGCCTACAATGAGCAGTTCTTC.

The CDR3 coding sequence is TGTGCCAGCTCACCAGAATTCCTAGCGGGATCACGCAATGAGCAGTTCTTC. Protein sequence: CASSPEFLAGSRNEQFF. The V gene is TRBV18, the J gene TRBJ2-1; 9 nucleotides match TRBD2. V was clipped by 2 bases and J by 6 bases; unmatched bases: 11. CDR3 size: 17 residues. Per germline, CDR1 KGHSH and CDR2 LQKENI.

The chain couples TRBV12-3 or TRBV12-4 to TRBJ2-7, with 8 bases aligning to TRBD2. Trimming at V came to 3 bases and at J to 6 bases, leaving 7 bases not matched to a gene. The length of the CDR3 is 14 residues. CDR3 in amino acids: CASSLRRGGGEQYF. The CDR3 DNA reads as TGTGCCAGCAGTTTGAGACGGGGGGGCGGCGAGCAGTACTTC.